The entry below describes one TCR beta chain. The antigen it recognizes is unknown. No base qualities exist here, and no much larger clone lies one base off it. The sample originates from a study of vaccination effects on CD4 cells after COVID-19 (dated by TCRdb to about 2022). Context from the whole study: In the ViraFEST assay, PBMC were stimulated with viral peptide pools, and TCR sequencing was then used to find antigen-specific CD4+ T cell clonotypes based on their expansion. Participants received two doses of either the BNT162b2 or the mRNA-1273 mRNA SARS-CoV-2 vaccine. Each well held fewer than 2.5 million PBMC cultured in IMDM containing roughly 5% human AB serum, 8 to 10 IU/ml IL-2 and gentamicin, along with around 9.4 ug/ml peptides. The study compared SARS-CoV-2 spike-specific CD4+ TCR repertoires before and after mRNA vaccination in COVID-19 convalescent patients and infection-naive vaccine recipients. The full study included some eleven COVID-19 convalescent patients and a few SARS-CoV-2-naive healthy vaccine recipients. In the study, cultures from other donors were sequenced using the Oncomine TCR Beta short-read assay on an Illumina iSeq 100. The study at large found these results: In healthy vaccine recipients, vaccine-induced clones were almost all SARS-CoV-2 mono-reactive, with only 1 of 255 cross-reactive with common cold coronaviruses. At late post-vaccination timepoints, both infection-induced and vaccine-induced clones showed marked clonal contraction, consistent with waning T cell responses. The study was limited by a small number of convalescent patients, and early post-infection timepoints were lacking.

The library was built by means of the immunoSEQ multiplex PCR assay. TCR beta CDR3 sequencing was performed on DNA from the cultured, isolated CD4+ T cells. Regarding the original processing steps: Non-productive TCR sequences were removed and reads were trimmed to the CDR3 region, keeping CDR3s of at least 7 amino acids. The MANAFEST web app was used to identify antigen-specific clonotypes by comparing expansion in peptide wells with expansion in reference cultures. For clones to be considered positive, expansion at FDR<0.05 versus reference and all other wells, an odds ratio above 5, and a frequency above 0.1% in two replicate wells were required. Clonotypes significantly expanded in SARS-CoV-2 spike wells and in at least one common cold coronavirus spike condition were defined as cross-reactive. CDR3 similarity was assessed by Levenshtein distance with the stringdist R package, and unrooted trees were built with ape in R 3.6.1. TCRdb re-hosts the immuneACCESS table, in-frame sequences only. Its copies lack some clones; in the studies checked, an unresolved V gene accounts for under half of them, and the cause for the rest is not known. V, J and clone size were drawn from that table, and D and trimming were deduced from the DNA. This sample comprises about 72,000 clones, roughly three quarters of them detected only once. The ten largest clones represent roughly 2% of the sample.

Relative to germline, V is missing 4 bases and J is missing 5 bases, with 4 bases of the junction outside any gene match. The CDR3 spans 15 residues, from the cysteine through the phenylalanine. Only the CDR3 DNA stays, 45 bases, in frame from base 1. CDR1 is given as LGHDT and CDR2 as YNNKEL, both from the germline V gene (reference sequence). After about 9 days of culture, CD4+ T cells were isolated with the EasySep CD4+ T cell isolation kit. None of the healthy vaccine recipients had a prior SARS-CoV-2 infection, which was confirmed by nucleocapsid antibody tests that came back negative both before and after vaccination. Half of the culture medium was replaced with fresh IL-2-containing medium on days 3 and 7. Each peptide stimulation condition was cultured in triplicate wells unless otherwise noted. Using Ficoll-Paque Plus gradient centrifugation, PBMC were separated from whole blood and then either used fresh or cryopreserved at -140C. The QIAamp micro DNA kit was used to extract genomic DNA from the cultured CD4+ T cells.

Sequenced here: CD4+ T cells from PBMCs cultured without peptide, sampled before COVID-19 vaccination. This receptor was obtained from a human donor who received a COVID-19 vaccine. This chain is built from TRBV3-1 (or the pseudogene TRBV3-2) and TRBJ2-2, and TRBD1 aligns with 10 junction nucleotides. Here the CDR3 is given as CASSRQGALTGELFF. The DNA sequence is given as TGTGCCAGCAGCCGACAGGGGGCGCTGACCGGGGAGCTGTTTTTT.